This T cell receptor beta chain was profiled in a study of blood T cells in healthy people across ages. A J-beta primer mix and a sample-barcoded 5' primer were used in a second PCR of about 7 to 12 cycles. A template-switch adaptor containing 12 random nucleotides labeled each cDNA molecule. TCRdb re-derived calls from the 5' RACE reads in MiXCR, one entry per CDR3 protein. The sample yields about 1.4 million distinct CDR3 sequences, approximately 60% seen once. The V and J ends lost 3 bases and 2 bases respectively, with 18 bases between them. The CDR3 extends over 17 amino acids. Per the germline V gene, CDR1 is SGHVS and CDR2 is FQNEAQ. Roughly 10 milliliters was the volume of peripheral blood drawn from each donor. Total RNA extraction produced at least 5 micrograms (per sample) for the study.

The chain recombines TRBV7-8 with TRBJ2-3; a weak D match, TRBD2 (7 bases). Sequenced sample: blood. This TCR derives from a man aged 18 to 29 in good health. CDR3 in amino acids: CASSLYLGGGPTDTQYF. CDR3 DNA sequence: TGTGCCAGCAGCTTGTACCTGGGGGGGGGCCCCACAGATACGCAGTATTTT.